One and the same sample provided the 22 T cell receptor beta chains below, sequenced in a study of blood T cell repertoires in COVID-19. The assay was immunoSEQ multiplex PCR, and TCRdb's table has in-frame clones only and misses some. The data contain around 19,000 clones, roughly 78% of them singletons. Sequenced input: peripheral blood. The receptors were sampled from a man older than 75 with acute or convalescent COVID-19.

This chain's CDR3 is CATSINSQETQYF. CDR3 sequence (DNA): TGTGCCACCAGCATAAATAGTCAAGAGACCCAGTACTTC. The gene calls are TRBV15 and TRBJ2-5, with D hard to call. The CDR3 length is 13 residues. Germline V gene sequence: CDR1 LNHNV, CDR2 YYDKDF (reference sequence). The ends were cut back, 4 bases at V and 2 bases at J, with 8 bases in the middle.

The CDR3 nucleotides are TGCAGCGTTGACGTAGCGGGAGAGCGCGAGCAGTACTTC. It encodes CSVDVAGEREQYF. The chain uses TRBV29-1 and TRBJ2-7; 9 positions match TRBD2. Germline-derived CDR1 and CDR2 are SQVTM and ANQGSEA. This CDR3 comprises 13 residues. Unmatched junction bases numbered 6, after V lost 3 bases and J lost 6 bases.

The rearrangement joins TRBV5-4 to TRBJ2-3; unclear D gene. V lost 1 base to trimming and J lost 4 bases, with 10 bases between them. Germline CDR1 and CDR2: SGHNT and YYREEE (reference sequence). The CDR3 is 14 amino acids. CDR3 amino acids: CASSLNSRPDTQYF. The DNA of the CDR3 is TGTGCCAGCAGCTTGAACTCCCGCCCAGATACGCAGTATTTT.

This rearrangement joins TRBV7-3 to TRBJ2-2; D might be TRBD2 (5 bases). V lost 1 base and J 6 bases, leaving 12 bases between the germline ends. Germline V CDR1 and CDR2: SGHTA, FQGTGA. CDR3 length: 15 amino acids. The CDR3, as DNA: TGTGCCAGCAGCTTAATCGGGAATTCCGCCGGGGAGCTGTTTTTT. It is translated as CASSLIGNSAGELFF.

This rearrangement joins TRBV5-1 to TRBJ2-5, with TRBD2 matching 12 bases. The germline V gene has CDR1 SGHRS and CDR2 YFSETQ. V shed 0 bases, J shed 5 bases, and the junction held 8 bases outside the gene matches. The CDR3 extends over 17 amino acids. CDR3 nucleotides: TGCGCCAGCAGCTTGGCTGCTAGCGGGAGGGTCGGGGAGACCCAGTACTTC. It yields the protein CASSLAASGRVGETQYF.

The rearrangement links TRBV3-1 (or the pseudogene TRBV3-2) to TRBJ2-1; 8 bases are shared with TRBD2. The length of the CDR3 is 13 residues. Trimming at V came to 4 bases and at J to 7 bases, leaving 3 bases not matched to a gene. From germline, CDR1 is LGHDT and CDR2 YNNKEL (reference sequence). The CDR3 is CASSRTGGNEQFF. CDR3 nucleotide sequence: TGTGCCAGCAGCCGAACGGGAGGGAATGAGCAGTTCTTC.

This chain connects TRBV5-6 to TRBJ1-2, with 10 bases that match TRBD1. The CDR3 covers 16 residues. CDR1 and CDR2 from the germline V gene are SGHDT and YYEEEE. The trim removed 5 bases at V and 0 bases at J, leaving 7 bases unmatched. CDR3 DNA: TGTGCCAGCAGACCAGACAGGGGGCGAGCTAACTATGGCTACACCTTC. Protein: CASRPDRGRANYGYTF.

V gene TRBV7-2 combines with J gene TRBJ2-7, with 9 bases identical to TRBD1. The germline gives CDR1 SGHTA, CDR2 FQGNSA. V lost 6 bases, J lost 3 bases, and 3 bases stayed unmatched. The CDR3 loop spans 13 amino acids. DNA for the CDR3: TGTGCCAGCAGGTCGGACAGGGGCTACGAGCAGTACTTC. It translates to CASRSDRGYEQYF.

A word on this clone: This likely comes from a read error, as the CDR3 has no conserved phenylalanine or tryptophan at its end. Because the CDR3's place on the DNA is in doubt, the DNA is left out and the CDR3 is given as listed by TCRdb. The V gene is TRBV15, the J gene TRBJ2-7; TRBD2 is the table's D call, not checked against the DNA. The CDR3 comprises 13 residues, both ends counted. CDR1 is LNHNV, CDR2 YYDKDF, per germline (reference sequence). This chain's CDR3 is CATSRDPGTSEVL.

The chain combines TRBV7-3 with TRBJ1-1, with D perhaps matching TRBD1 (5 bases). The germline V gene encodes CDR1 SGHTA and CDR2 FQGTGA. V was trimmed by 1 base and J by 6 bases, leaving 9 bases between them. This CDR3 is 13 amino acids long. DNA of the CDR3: TGTGCCAGCAGCTTAAATCGGGGGGCTGAAGCTTTCTTT. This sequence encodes CASSLNRGAEAFF.

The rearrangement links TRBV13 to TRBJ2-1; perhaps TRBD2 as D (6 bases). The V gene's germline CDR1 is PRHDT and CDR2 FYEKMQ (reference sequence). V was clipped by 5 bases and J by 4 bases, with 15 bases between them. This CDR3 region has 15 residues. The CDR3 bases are TGTGCCAGCAGCATTGCTAGAGGAGGGTACAATGAGCAGTTCTTC. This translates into CASSIARGGYNEQFF.

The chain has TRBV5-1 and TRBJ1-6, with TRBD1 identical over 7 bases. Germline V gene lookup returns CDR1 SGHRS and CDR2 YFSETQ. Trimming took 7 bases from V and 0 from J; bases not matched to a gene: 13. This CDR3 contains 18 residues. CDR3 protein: CASSRRQGPGSYNSPLHF. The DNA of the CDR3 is TGCGCCAGCTCCAGGAGACAGGGCCCTGGCTCCTATAATTCACCCCTCCACTTT.

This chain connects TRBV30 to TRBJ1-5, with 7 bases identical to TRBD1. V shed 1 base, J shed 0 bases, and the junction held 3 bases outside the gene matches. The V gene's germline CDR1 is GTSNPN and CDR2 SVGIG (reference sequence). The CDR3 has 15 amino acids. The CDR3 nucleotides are TGTGCCTGGAGTGAATGGACAGGTAGCAATCAGCCCCAGCATTTT. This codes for CAWSEWTGSNQPQHF.

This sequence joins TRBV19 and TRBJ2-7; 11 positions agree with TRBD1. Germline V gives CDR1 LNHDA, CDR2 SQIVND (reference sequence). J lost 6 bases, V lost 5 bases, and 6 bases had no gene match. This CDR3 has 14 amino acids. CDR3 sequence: CASSASGTGGEQYV. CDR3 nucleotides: TGTGCCAGTAGTGCGTCCGGGACAGGGGGCGAGCAGTACGTC.

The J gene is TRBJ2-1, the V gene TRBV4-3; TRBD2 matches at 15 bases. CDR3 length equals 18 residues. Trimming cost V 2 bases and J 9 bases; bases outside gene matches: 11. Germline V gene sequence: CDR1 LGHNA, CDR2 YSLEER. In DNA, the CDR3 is TGCGCCAGCAGCCAATTGCTCTCCGGGACTAGCGGGAGGCCTGAGCAGTTCTTC. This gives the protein CASSQLLSGTSGRPEQFF.

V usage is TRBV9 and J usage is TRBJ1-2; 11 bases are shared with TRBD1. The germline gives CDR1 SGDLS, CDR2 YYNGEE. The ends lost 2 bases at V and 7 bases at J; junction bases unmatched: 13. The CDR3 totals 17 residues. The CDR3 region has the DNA TGTGCCAGCAGCGTGACTGGGACAGGGGGGTCACGCGGTGGCTACACCTTC. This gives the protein CASSVTGTGGSRGGYTF.

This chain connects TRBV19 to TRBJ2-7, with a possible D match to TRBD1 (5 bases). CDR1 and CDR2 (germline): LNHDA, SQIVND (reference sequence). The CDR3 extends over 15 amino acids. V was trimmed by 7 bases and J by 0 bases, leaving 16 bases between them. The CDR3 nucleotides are TGTGCCAGTACCCCAAGGGGTTTTTACTCCTACGAGCAGTACTTC. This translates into CASTPRGFYSYEQYF.

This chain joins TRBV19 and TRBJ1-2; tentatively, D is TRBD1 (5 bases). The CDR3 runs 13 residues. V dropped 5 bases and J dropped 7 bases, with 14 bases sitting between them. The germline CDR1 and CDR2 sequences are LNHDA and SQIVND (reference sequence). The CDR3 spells CASSPKGGAGYTF. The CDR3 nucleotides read TGTGCCAGTAGTCCCAAGGGAGGGGCTGGCTACACCTTC.

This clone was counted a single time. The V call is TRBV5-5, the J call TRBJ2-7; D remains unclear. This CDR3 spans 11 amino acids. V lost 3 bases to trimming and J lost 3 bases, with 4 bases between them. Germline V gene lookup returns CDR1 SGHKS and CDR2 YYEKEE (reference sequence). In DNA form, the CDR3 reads TGTGCCAGCAGCTCCCTCTACGAGCAGTACGTC. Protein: CASSSLYEQYV.

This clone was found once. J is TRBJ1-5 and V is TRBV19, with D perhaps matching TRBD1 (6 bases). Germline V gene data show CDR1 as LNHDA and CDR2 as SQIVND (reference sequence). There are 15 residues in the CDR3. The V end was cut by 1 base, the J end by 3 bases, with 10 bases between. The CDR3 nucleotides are TGTGCCAGTAGTATAGGCAGGGGTGCCAATCAGCCCCAGCATTTT. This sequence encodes CASSIGRGANQPQHF. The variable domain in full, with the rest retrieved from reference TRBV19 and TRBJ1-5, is DGGITQSPKYLFRKEGQNVTLSCEQNLNHDAMYWYRQDPGQGLRLIYYSQIVNDFQKGDIAEGYSVSREKKESFPLTVTSAQKNPTAFYLCASSIGRGANQPQHFGDGTRLSIL.

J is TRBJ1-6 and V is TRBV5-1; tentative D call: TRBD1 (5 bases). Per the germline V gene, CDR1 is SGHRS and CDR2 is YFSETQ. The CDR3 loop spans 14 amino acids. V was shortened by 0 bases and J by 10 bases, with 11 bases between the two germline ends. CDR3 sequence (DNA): TGCGCCAGCAGCTTGGGGCAGGGCGGCTCACCCCTCCACTTT. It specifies CASSLGQGGSPLHF.

The CDR3 nucleotides read TGTGCCATCAGGCCTTGGGGCCGAAACACCATATATTTT. Amino acids: CAIRPWGRNTIYF. V gene TRBV10-3 combines with J gene TRBJ1-3; D might be TRBD1 (5 bases). This CDR3 has 13 amino acids. CDR1 is ENHRY and CDR2 is SYGVKD in the germline V gene. Trimming removed 6 bases from V and 5 bases from J, with 11 bases in between.